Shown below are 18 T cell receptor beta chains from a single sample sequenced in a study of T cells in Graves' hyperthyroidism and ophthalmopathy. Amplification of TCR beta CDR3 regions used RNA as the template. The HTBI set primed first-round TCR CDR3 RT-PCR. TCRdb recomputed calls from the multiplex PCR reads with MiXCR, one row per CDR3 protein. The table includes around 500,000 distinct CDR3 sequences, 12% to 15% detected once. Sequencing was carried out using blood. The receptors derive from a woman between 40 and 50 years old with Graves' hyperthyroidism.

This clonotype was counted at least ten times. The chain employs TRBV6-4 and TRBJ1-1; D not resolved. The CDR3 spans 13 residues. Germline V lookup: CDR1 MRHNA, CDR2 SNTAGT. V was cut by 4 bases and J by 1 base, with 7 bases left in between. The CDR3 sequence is CASSAEQNTEAFF. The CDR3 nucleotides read TGTGCCAGCAGTGCAGAGCAGAACACTGAAGCTTTCTTT.

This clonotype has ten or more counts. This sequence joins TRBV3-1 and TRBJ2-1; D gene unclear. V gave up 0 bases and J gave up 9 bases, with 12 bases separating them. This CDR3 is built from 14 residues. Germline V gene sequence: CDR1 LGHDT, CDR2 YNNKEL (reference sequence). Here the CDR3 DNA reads TGTGCCAGCAGCCAAGAATATCCGGGCGGTGAGCAGTTCTTC. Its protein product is CASSQEYPGGEQFF.

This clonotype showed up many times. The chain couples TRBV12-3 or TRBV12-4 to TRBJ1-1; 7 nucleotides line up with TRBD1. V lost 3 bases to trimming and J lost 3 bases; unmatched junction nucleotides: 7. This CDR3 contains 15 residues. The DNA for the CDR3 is TGTGCCAGCAGTTTTATGACAGGGTTGGACACTGAAGCTTTCTTT. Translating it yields CASSFMTGLDTEAFF.

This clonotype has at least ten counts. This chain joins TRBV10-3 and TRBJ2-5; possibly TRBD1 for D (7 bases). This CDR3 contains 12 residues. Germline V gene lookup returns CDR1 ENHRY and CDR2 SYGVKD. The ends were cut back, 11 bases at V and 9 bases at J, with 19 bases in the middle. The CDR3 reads CAASPEGAAQYF. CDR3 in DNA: TGTGCCGCTTCCCCGGAGGGGGCGGCCCAGTACTTC.

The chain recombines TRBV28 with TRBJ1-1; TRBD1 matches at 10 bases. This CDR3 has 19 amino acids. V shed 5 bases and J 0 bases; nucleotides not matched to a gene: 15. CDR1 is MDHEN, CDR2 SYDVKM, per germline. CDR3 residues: CASSNTFTRDRGMNTEAFF. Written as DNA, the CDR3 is TGTGCCAGCAGTAACACTTTTACCCGGGACAGGGGCATGAACACTGAAGCTTTCTTT.

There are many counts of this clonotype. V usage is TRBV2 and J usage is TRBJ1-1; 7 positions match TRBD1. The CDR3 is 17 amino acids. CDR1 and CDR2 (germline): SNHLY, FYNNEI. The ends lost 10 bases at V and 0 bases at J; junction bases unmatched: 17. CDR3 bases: TGTGCCACCACCTCCGGGACAGCCATTAACCTGAACACTGAAGCTTTCTTT. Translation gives CATTSGTAINLNTEAFF.

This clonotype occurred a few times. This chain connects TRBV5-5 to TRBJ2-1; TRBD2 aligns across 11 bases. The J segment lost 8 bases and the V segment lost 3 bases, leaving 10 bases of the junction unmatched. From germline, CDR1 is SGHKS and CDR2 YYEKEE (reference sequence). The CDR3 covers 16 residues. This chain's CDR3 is CASSSFTSGSSYEQFF. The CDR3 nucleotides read TGTGCCAGCAGCTCCTTCACTAGCGGGAGTAGCTATGAGCAGTTCTTC.

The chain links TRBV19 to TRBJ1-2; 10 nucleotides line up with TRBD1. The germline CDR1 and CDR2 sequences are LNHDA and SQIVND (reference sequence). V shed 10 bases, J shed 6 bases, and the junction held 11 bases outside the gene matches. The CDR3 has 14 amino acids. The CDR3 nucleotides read TGTGCCACATGGGACAGGGGCTTGCCGGATGGCTACACCTTC. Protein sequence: CATWDRGLPDGYTF.

The CDR3 DNA reads as TGTGCCAGCAGCTTGGCCGGTGGAGGGGAGTACTTC. This gives the protein CASSLAGGGEYF. The chain couples TRBV5-4 to TRBJ2-5, with a possible D match to TRBD2 (6 bases). The CDR3 contains 12 residues. Germline CDR1 SGHNT, CDR2 YYREEE (reference sequence). V was pared by 0 bases and J by 12 bases, with 12 bases between.

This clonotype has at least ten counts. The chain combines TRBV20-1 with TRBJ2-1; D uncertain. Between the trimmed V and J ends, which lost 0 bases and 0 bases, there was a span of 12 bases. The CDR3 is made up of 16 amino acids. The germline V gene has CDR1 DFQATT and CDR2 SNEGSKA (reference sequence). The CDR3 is CSARDVGRNSYNEQFF. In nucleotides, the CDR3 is TGCAGTGCTAGAGATGTCGGGCGGAACTCCTACAATGAGCAGTTCTTC.

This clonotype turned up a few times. The CDR3 region has the DNA TGCAGTGCTAGGGAACTAGCGGCTAGCACAGATACGCAGTATTTT. This encodes CSARELAASTDTQYF. The chain is built from TRBV20-1 and TRBJ2-3, with 8 bases aligning to TRBD2. Germline V gene lookup returns CDR1 DFQATT and CDR2 SNEGSKA (reference sequence). The trim removed 3 bases at V and 0 bases at J, leaving 5 bases unmatched. The CDR3 loop spans 15 amino acids.

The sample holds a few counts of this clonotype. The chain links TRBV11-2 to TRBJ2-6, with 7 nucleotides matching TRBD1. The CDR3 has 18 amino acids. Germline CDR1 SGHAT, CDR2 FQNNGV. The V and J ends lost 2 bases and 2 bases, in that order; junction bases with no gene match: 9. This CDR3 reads CASSLNDRDTTGANVLTF. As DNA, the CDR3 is TGTGCCAGCAGCTTAAATGACAGGGATACTACTGGGGCCAACGTCCTGACTTTC.

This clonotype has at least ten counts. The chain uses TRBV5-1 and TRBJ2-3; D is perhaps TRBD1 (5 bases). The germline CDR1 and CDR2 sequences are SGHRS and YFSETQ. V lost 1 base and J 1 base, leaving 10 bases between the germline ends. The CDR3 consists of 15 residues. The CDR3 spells CASSLRQGGTDTQYF. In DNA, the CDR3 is TGCGCCAGCAGCTTGAGGCAGGGTGGCACAGATACGCAGTATTTT.

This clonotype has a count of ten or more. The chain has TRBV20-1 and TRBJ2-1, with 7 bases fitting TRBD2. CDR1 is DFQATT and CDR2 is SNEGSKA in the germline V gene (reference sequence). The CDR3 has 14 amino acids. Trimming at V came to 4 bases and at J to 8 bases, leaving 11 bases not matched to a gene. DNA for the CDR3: TGCAGTGCTAACCGAGGACTAGAGTCAGATGAGCAGTTCTTC. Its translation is CSANRGLESDEQFF.

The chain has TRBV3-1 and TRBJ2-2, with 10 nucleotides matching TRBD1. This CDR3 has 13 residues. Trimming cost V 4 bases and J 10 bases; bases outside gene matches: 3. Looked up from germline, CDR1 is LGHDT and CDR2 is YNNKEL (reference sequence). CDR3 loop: CASSPGQGSELFF. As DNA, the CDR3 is TGTGCCAGCAGCCCGGGACAGGGGTCGGAGCTGTTTTTT.

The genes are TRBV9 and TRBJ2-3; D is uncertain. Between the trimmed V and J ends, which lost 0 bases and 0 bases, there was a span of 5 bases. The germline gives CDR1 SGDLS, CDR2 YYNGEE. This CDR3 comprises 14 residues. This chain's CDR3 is CASSVDPSTDTQYF. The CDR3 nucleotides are TGTGCCAGCAGCGTAGACCCTAGCACAGATACGCAGTATTTT.

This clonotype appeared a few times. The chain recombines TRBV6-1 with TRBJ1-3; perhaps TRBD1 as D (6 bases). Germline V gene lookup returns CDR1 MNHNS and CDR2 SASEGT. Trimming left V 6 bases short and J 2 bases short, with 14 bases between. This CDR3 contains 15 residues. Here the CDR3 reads CASSHLPGAGNTIYF. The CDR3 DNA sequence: TGTGCCAGCAGCCACTTACCAGGGGCTGGAAACACCATATATTTT.

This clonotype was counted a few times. CDR3 protein: CSATGQGRSYEQYF. CDR3 sequence (DNA): TGCAGTGCTACGGGACAGGGTAGGTCCTACGAGCAGTACTTC. The chain has TRBV20-1 and TRBJ2-7, with 9 nucleotides matching TRBD1. Germline V CDR1 and CDR2: DFQATT, SNEGSKA (reference sequence). J gave up 1 base and V 4 bases, and 5 bases lay outside the gene matches. The CDR3 contains 14 residues.